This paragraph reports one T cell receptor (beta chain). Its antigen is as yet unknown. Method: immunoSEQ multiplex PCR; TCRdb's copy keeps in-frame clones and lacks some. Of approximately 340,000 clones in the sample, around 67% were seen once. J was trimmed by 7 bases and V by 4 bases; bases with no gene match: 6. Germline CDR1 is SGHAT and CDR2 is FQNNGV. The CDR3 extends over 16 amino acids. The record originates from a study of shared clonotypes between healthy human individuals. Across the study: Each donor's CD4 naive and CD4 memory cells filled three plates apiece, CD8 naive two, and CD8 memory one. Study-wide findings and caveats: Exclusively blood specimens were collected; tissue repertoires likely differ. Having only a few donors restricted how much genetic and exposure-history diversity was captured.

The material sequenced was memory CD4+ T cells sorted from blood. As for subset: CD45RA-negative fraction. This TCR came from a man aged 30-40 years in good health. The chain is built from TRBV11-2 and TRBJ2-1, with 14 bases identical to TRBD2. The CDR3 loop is CASSSPTSGRANEQFF. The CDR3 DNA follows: TGTGCCAGCAGCTCACCGACTAGCGGGAGGGCGAATGAGCAGTTCTTC.